This TCR beta chain was obtained from a study of cytomegalovirus exposure and HLA in healthy donors (dated by TCRdb to 2016 to 2017). In terms of the full investigation: An earlier analysis of some 620 of the donors reported over 250 Gb of sequence data and 95 million to 130 million unique TCR beta sequences obtained from roughly 180 million T cells. An early release that covered more than 550 HLA-typed donors contained approximately 300 gigabases of sequencing data and roughly 84 million unique TCR sequences. To study patterns of TCR occurrence, a later analysis re-analyzed previously published TCR beta repertoires from around 700 donors and added high-resolution HLA genotyping. In the later analysis, no new phenotypic data were used to find candidate immune exposures; instead, reliance was placed on TCR beta sequences and their occurrence across donors. The study used immunosequencing to profile the T cell repertoires of more than 650 subjects and linked those repertoires to cytomegalovirus serostatus. A later genetic analysis used genome-wide SNP genotypes for about 65% of the roughly 700 donors, treating that subset as a discovery cohort. High-throughput TCR immunosequencing, statistical association of individual TCRs with disease status, and machine learning were combined to predict cytomegalovirus infection status. An earlier analysis of approximately 500 of the donors applied high-throughput TCR beta sequencing to assess whether each TCR beta V gene segment acted as functional or pseudogenic. Besides the first cohort of about 730 subjects, a separate validation cohort made up of 95 to 150 different subjects was used. The study aimed to test whether cataloging public T cell receptors could reveal signatures of past pathogen exposure. Among the roughly 430 genotyped donors, 75% to 90% belonged to the genetic ancestry cluster associated with self-reported Caucasian donors. Typing coverage varied by locus: about 629-640 donors for A, B, C, DRB1 and DQB1; under 550 for DQA1; more than 600 for DPA1; around 450 for DPB1. HLA typing included class I and class II loci at four-digit resolution. All discovery cohort repertoires had been generated using a single sequencing platform. Donor age, sex, ethnicity and CMV serostatus were compiled together with the repertoire data. Among a few hundred genotyped donors of the cohort, an average of around 240,000 unique TCR beta nucleotide sequences were sequenced per donor, roughly a sixth of them non-productive. Roughly 5 DR-DQ haplotypes were treated as single units for association and clustering because of strong linkage in the cohort. On the study overall, not on this receptor specifically: In a later analysis, most CMV-associated TCR beta chains were found to appear HLA-restricted, with HLA associations seemingly driven largely by CMV exposure. Assigning TCR associations to individual alleles was difficult when HLA alleles, especially DR and DQ, strongly co-occurred. Correlated functional status among segregating V segments might reflect linkage disequilibrium, but an unknown experimental factor could not be ruled out. A later genetic analysis associated a missense DCLRE1C variant with V-gene and J-gene trimming of TCR beta chains, and an independent cohort replicated the association. In the study, around 150 TCR beta chains were listed as associated with cytomegalovirus. HLA typing was unavailable for some donors at each locus, so association tests used only the typed subset. A cluster of highly shared sequence variants was judged likely to represent a technical artifact of the sequencing pipeline. For the cohort, immune exposure information was limited to CMV serostatus. Only TCR beta chains were sequenced in this cohort, and the absence of alpha or paired-chain data limited detectable features. Cytomegalovirus status was reported to be diagnosed by the classifier with high specificity and sensitivity in both the original and validation cohorts. The 87-base-pair reads could not distinguish some IMGT-functional V segments, including TRBV6-2 and TRBV6-3, so those segments were excluded. A further reported finding was that TCR beta sequences accurately predicted the HLA-A and HLA-B alleles for most subjects in the first cohort. According to the authors, the approach could potentially be generalized to other disease states and immunological phenotypes. In an earlier analysis of around 600 of the donors, most TCR beta V segments appeared in productive rearrangements about 87% or about 30% of the time, broadly matching IMGT annotations. At a false discovery rate of 0.05, a later analysis linked about 16,000 TCR beta sequences to specific HLA alleles. A later analysis reported that several top co-occurrence clusters appeared linked to parvovirus B19, influenza, CMV and Epstein-Barr virus. Compared with the 666-donor mean, donors in an Asian-associated ancestry cluster had fewer N-insertions in productive TCRs, according to a later genetic analysis. Because counts were too low, seventeen rarely observed V segments, including chromosome 9 orphons, were excluded from the earlier analysis of several hundred of the donors. A few of the identified cytomegalovirus-associated TCR beta chains were confirmed in vitro to be specific for cytomegalovirus antigens. In a later analysis, HLA-associated TCR beta chains showed more clonal expansion and lower generation probabilities than non-associated chains that were equally common. Most TCR sequences were seen in very few donors, while some public TCRs were found in many individuals. Sequencing depth was assumed to be roughly uniform across donors in the presence/absence analyses, though that assumption may not hold. In a later analysis, TCR association rates were found to vary across HLA loci, with the most associated TCRs seen for DRB1 alleles and the fewest for HLA-C alleles.

In total, fewer than 750 healthy bone marrow donors made up the cohort. At the time of sampling, all cohort members were nominally healthy, though unrecorded immune exposures were likely present. The donor was CMV seropositive and belonged to the group of more than 250 seropositive cohort members. A peripheral blood sample was collected from each donor, and TCR beta sequencing was performed on peripheral blood mononuclear cells. Genomic DNA was extracted from the blood cell samples with the Qiagen DNeasy Blood Extraction Kit. In the case of this clone: The clone's antigen remains unknown. Base qualities are not at hand, and no much larger clone is one base apart.

Library preparation used the immunoSEQ multiplex PCR assay. For the multiplex PCR, a mixture combining 60 forward primers for TCR Vbeta segments and 13 reverse primers for TCR Jbeta segments was used. A multiplex PCR assay on genomic DNA amplified the CDR3 region of rearranged TCR beta genes. Amplified TCR beta libraries were sequenced as 87-base-pair reads on the Illumina HiSeq System. As for the original processing: A later analysis counted approximately 76 million unique TCR beta chains across the 666 repertoires, and roughly 10 million of these chains were shared by at least two donors. To remove PCR and sequencing errors, raw reads were error-corrected and collapsed into unique sequences using a nearest-neighbor algorithm that merged closely related sequences. CDR3 sequences were aligned to IMGT reference sequences to assign V, D and J gene segments. For a sequence to be retained, at least a six-nucleotide match to both a V gene segment and a J gene segment was required. Rearrangements were classified as productive when the CDR3 lacked stop codons and remained in frame with V and J, and all other rearrangements were classified as non-productive. CDR3 was defined by IMGT convention, running from the second conserved V-encoded cysteine to the conserved J-encoded phenylalanine. The earlier analysis of some 540 of the donors excluded any sequence lacking an unambiguous match to a single V gene segment. In an earlier analysis of around 600 of the donors, V segments were called functional above 56.7% productive rearrangements and were called segregating when the between-donor standard deviation exceeded 5%. To diagnose cytomegalovirus status from the catalog of TCR beta chain sequences, a statistical classification framework was built. A later analysis assigned V and J genes by comparing TCR nucleotide sequences with IMGT/GENE-DB human TR gene sequences. In a later analysis, CDR3 sequences and most-parsimonious VDJ recombination scenarios were assigned using the TCRdist pipeline. A later analysis defined each TCR beta chain by its CDR3 amino acid sequence plus V-gene family, and excluded reads lacking a unique V-gene family. As a way to deal with suspected cross-contamination and a sequencing artifact, a later analysis dropped more than 500 nucleotide sequences that were highly shared and had low generation probability. In a later analysis, a clonal expansion index for each public chain was calculated from normalized within-repertoire ranks of inferred template counts. In a later analysis, generation probabilities were computed with a VDJ recombination model fitted to out-of-frame rearrangements, and the resulting probabilities were checked against IGoR. In a later analysis, hypergeometric tests were used to score TCR-TCR, TCR-HLA and TCR-CMV co-occurrence, with a repertoire-size bias correction applied to TCR pairs. False discovery rates were estimated in a later analysis by permuting HLA or CMV assignments 20 times. In a later analysis, co-occurring TCRs were grouped using DBSCAN, and TCRdist sequence similarity was added for clustering within HLA-allele-positive subsets. For co-occurrence clustering, repertoires with fewer than 30,000 or more than 120,000 public chains were excluded, along with roughly 5 repertoires with anomalous nucleotide sharing. TCRdb took this table from immuneACCESS and kept in-frame rearrangements with V and J called. Such tables lack part of the clones; where checked against another copy, unresolved V genes explain under half of the gap, and the rest is unexplained. The DNA was the basis for D and trimming; V, J and clone size are from that table. Within this sample are more than 95,000 clones, with about 10% of them counted one time only. The top ten clonotypes cover just over 4.5% of the sample.

There are 16 amino acids in the CDR3, from cysteine to phenylalanine inclusive. Just the 48-base CDR3 DNA is kept, in frame starting at base 1. Based on the germline V gene, the CDR1 and CDR2 sequences are SNHLY and FYNNEI. V ends up 5 bases short and J 4 bases short, with an unmatched junction base count of 8. Recombination joined TRBV2 with TRBJ2-2; 9 nucleotides in the junction match TRBD2. Sequencing was carried out using PBMCs. The clonotype originates from a woman under 30 in good health and CMV-seropositive. CDR3 sequence: CASSPPGLAPTGELFF. The DNA reads TGTGCCAGCAGTCCTCCGGGACTAGCTCCCACCGGGGAGCTGTTTTTT.